This TCR beta chain was retrieved from a study of cytomegalovirus exposure and HLA in healthy donors. Across the study: There were 90 million to 130 million unique TCR beta sequences, drawn from about 190 million T cells, in an earlier analysis.

60 Vbeta and 13 Jbeta primers were used in PCR. TCRdb's copy holds only in-frame clones and misses some; the assay was immunoSEQ multiplex PCR. This repertoire shows roughly 250,000 clones, 72% found once; its top ten account for 2% to 2.5%. About this clone itself: Its antigen is still unknown. Compared with germline, one end of the junction differs, possibly owing to a read error.

Notes on the study in general: Overall, approximately 150 TCR beta chains were annotated as cytomegalovirus-associated. Information on immune exposure was restricted to one variable (CMV serostatus).

CDR1 and CDR2 (germline): SGHDT, YYEEEE. CDR3 length: 15 residues. The sequence came from a female donor in good health and CMV-seronegative. Sequencing was performed on PBMCs. The chain is built from TRBV5-6 and TRBJ2-7, with 8 bases lining up with TRBD1. The CDR3 sequence: CASRLGQVTSYEQYF. The CDR3 DNA reads as TGTGCCAGCAGGTTGGGACAGGTGACCTCCTACGAGCAGTACTTC.